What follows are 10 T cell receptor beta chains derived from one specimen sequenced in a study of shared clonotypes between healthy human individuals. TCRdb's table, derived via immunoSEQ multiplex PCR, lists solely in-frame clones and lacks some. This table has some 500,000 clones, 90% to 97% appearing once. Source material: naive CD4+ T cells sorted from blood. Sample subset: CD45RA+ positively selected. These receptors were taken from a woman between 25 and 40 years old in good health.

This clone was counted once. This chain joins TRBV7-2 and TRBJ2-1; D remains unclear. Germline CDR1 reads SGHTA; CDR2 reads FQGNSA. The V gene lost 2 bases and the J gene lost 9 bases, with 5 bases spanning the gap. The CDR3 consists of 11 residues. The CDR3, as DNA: TGTGCCAGCAGCTTATTGGGTGAGCAGTTCTTC. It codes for CASSLLGEQFF.

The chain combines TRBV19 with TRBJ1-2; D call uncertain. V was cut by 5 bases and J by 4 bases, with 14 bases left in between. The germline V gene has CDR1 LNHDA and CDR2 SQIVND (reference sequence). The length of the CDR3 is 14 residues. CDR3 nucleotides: TGTGCCAGTAGTCTTACCGGGCCCCCCTATGGCTACACCTTC. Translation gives CASSLTGPPYGYTF.

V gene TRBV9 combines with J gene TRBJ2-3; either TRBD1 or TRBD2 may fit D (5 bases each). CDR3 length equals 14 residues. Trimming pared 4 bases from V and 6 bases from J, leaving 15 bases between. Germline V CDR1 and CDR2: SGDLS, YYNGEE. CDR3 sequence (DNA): TGTGCCAGCAGCACTCGAACGTGGGGGGATACGCAGTATTTT. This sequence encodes CASSTRTWGDTQYF.

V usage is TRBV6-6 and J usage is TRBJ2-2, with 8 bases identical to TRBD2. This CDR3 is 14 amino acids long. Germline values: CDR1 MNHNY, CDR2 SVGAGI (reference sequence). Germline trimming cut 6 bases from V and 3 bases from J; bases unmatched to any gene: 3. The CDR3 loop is CASSLGGDTGELFF. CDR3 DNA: TGTGCCAGCAGCCTCGGGGGGGACACCGGGGAGCTGTTTTTT.

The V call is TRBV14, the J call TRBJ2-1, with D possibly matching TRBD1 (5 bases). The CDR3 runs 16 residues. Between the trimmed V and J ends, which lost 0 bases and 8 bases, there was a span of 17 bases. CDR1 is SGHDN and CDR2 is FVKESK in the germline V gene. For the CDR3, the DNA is TGTGCCAGCAGCCAAGATGGGGTGACAGTTGATCATGAGCAGTTCTTC. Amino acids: CASSQDGVTVDHEQFF.

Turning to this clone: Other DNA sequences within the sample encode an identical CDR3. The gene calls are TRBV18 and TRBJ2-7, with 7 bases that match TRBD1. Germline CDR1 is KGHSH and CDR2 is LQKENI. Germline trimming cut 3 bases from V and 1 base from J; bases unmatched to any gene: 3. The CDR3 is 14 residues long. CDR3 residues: CASSPRDSSYEQYF. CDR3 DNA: TGTGCCAGCTCACCCCGGGACAGTTCCTACGAGCAGTACTTC.

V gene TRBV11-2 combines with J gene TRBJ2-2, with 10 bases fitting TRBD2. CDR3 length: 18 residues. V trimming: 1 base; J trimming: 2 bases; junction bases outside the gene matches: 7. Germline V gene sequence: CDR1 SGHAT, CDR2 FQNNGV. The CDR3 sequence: CASSLVPSGSANTGELFF. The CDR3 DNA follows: TGTGCCAGCAGCTTAGTTCCTAGCGGGAGCGCTAACACCGGGGAGCTGTTTTTT.

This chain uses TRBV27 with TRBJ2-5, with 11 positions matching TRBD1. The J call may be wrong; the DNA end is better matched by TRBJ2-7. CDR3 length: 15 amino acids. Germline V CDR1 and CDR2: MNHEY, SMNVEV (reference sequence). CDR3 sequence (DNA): TGTGCCAGCAGTTCCCGGACAGGGGGCCTCTACGAGCAGTACTTC. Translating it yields CASSSRTGGLYEQYF.

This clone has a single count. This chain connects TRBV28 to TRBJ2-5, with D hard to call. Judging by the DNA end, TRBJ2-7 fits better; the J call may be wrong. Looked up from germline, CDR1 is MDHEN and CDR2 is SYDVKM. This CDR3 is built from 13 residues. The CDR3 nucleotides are TGTGCCAGCAGTTTAGGCAGATCCTACGAGCAGTACTTC. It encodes CASSLGRSYEQYF.

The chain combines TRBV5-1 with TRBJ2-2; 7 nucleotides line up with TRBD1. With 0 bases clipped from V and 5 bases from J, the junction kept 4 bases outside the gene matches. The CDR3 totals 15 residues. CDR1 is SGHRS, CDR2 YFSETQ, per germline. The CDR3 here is CASSLDGRGTGELFF. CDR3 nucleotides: TGCGCCAGCAGCTTGGACGGCAGGGGGACCGGGGAGCTGTTTTTT.